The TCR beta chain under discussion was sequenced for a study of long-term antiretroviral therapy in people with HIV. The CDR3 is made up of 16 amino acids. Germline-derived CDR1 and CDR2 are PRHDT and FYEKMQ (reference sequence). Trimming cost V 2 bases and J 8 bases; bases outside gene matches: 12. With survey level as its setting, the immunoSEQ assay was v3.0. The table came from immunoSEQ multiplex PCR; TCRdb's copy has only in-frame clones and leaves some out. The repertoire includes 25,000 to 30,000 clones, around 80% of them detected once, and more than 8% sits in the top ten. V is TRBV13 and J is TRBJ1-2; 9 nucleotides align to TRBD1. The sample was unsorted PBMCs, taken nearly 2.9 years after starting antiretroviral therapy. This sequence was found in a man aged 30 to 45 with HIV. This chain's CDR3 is CASSLKGTGSSYGYTF. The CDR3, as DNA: TGTGCCAGCAGCTTAAAGGGGACAGGGTCCTCCTACGGCTACACCTTC.